What follows are 28 T cell receptor beta chains derived from one specimen sequenced in a study of vaccination and CD4 T cells after COVID-19. The treatment: approximately 11-day PBMC culture with coronavirus spike peptide pools or control peptides (ViraFEST assay). Cultured CD4+ T-cell DNA underwent Oncomine TCR Beta short-read sequencing. TCRdb reprocessed the PCR reads with MiXCR, giving one entry per CDR3 protein. The repertoire holds about 15,000 distinct CDR3 sequences, with around four fifths as singletons. These receptors have no known antigen. The sequenced sample consisted of CD4+ T cells from blood, cultured in vitro. The receptors derive from a human donor who had recovered from COVID-19.

This chain joins TRBV20-1 and TRBJ1-5; D is ambiguous. The CDR3 is 14 amino acids. V lost 3 bases, J lost 6 bases, and 15 bases lay in between. The germline V gene has CDR1 DFQATT and CDR2 SNEGSKA (reference sequence). CDR3 protein: CSARGPGNSQPQHF. The CDR3 DNA sequence: TGCAGTGCTAGGGGTCCGGGAAACTCTCAGCCCCAGCATTTT.

The chain is built from TRBV6-1 and TRBJ1-6; D is possibly TRBD1 (5 bases). Germline lookup yields CDR1 MNHNS and CDR2 SASEGT. Trimming removed 6 bases from V and 7 bases from J, with 13 bases in between. The CDR3 is 14 residues long. The CDR3 bases are TGTGCCAGCAGCCCGGGGGTTTCAAATTCACCCCTCCACTTT. It translates to CASSPGVSNSPLHF.

CDR3 DNA: TGTGCCAGTTCTAGACAGGAATGGAGGTTTGGCTACACCTTC. Its protein is CASSRQEWRFGYTF. The chain couples TRBV6-1 to TRBJ1-2; D possibly corresponds to TRBD1 (6 bases). Germline assignment: CDR1 MNHNS and CDR2 SASEGT. This CDR3 comprises 14 residues. V lost 9 bases and J 7 bases, leaving 21 bases between the germline ends.

The rearrangement links TRBV12-3 or TRBV12-4 to TRBJ1-6; D is possibly TRBD1 (5 bases). V lost 7 bases and J lost 2, with 12 bases in between. This CDR3 is 15 amino acids long. The CDR3 bases are TGTGCCAGCAATATGAGGGACGCCTATAATTCACCCCTCCACTTT. Amino acid sequence: CASNMRDAYNSPLHF.

CDR3 bases: TGTGCCAGCAGTAGACAGTACAATGAGCAGTTCTTC. Residues: CASSRQYNEQFF. The chain employs TRBV2 and TRBJ2-1; perhaps TRBD1 as D (5 bases). Germline CDR1 reads SNHLY; CDR2 reads FYNNEI. With 5 bases removed from V and 4 bases from J, the gap between germline ends came to 6 bases. The CDR3 is 12 residues long.

The CDR3 region has the DNA TGTGCCAGCAGTGATATCTTCAGGGATACGGGCTATGGCTACACCTTC. As protein: CASSDIFRDTGYGYTF. V usage is TRBV6-1 and J usage is TRBJ1-2; D is possibly TRBD1 (5 bases). This CDR3 has 16 amino acids. The V end lost 3 bases, the J end lost 4 bases, and 18 bases lay between the germline ends. Germline V gene lookup returns CDR1 MNHNS and CDR2 SASEGT.

V usage is TRBV9 and J usage is TRBJ2-5; TRBD1 is a possible D gene (6 bases). The CDR3 runs to 14 residues. Germline-derived CDR1 and CDR2 are SGDLS and YYNGEE. Trimming removed 0 bases at V and 5 bases at J, with 11 bases between. CDR3 region: CASSVDGGRETQYF. CDR3 in DNA: TGTGCCAGCAGCGTAGATGGGGGCCGGGAGACCCAGTACTTC.

The J gene is TRBJ1-2, the V gene TRBV5-1; 8 bases fit TRBD1. Germline CDR1 and CDR2: SGHRS and YFSETQ. The CDR3 totals 14 residues. The J segment lost 7 bases and the V segment lost 0 bases, leaving 5 bases of the junction unmatched. DNA for the CDR3: TGCGCCAGCAGCTTGGGAGGACAGGGAAGTGGCTACACCTTC. Translation gives CASSLGGQGSGYTF.

The chain combines TRBV27 with TRBJ2-7; no clear D. The end of the DNA is better explained by TRBJ2-4, so the J call may be wrong. CDR3 length: 16 residues. Germline CDR1 MNHEY, CDR2 SMNVEV (reference sequence). CDR3 amino acids: CASSPYSPASKNIQYF. In DNA form, the CDR3 reads TGTGCCAGCAGTCCATACTCCCCAGCTTCCAAAAACATTCAGTACTTC.

The chain recombines TRBV19 with TRBJ2-7; D is undetermined. Per the germline V gene, CDR1 is LNHDA and CDR2 is SQIVND (reference sequence). The V gene lost 3 bases and the J gene lost 5 bases, with 5 bases spanning the gap. The CDR3 length is 11 residues. CDR3 sequence reads: CASSINHEQYF. The CDR3 bases are TGTGCCAGTAGTATCAACCACGAGCAGTACTTC.

The chain recombines TRBV4-3 with TRBJ2-3, with D possibly being TRBD2 (5 bases). From germline, CDR1 is LGHNA and CDR2 YSLEER. CDR3 length: 15 amino acids. V was shortened by 0 bases and J by 1 base, with 8 bases between the two germline ends. The CDR3 DNA sequence: TGCGCCAGCAGCCAAGATGGGCGGGGCACAGATACGCAGTATTTT. Its translation: CASSQDGRGTDTQYF.

Only one count was recorded for this clonotype. V is TRBV11-2 and J is TRBJ1-5; D unclear. This CDR3 has 15 amino acids. V was cut by 0 bases and J by 13 bases, with 19 bases left in between. Germline V CDR1 and CDR2: SGHAT, FQNNGV. The CDR3 nucleotides are TGTGCCAGCAGCTTAGATCGAAGGGAGGGTAGGGATCAGCATTTT. Its protein product is CASSLDRREGRDQHF.

The gene calls are TRBV2 and TRBJ1-1; no clear D. V dropped 6 bases and J dropped 4 bases, with 9 bases sitting between them. CDR1 is SNHLY, CDR2 FYNNEI, per germline. The CDR3 extends over 12 amino acids. CDR3 amino acids: CASRGSGTEAFF. The CDR3, as DNA: TGTGCCAGCAGGGGATCGGGCACTGAAGCTTTCTTT.

V is TRBV28 and J is TRBJ2-5; D tentatively reads TRBD1 or TRBD2 (5 bases each). CDR1 MDHEN and CDR2 SYDVKM come from the germline V gene. V shed 8 bases and J shed 4 bases, with 17 bases lying between them. The CDR3 is 14 residues long. Written as DNA, the CDR3 is TGTGCCAGCTCCCCGGCAGGGAGCCTAGAGACCCAGTACTTC. Protein product: CASSPAGSLETQYF.

The V call is TRBV11-2, the J call TRBJ1-5; D possibly corresponds to TRBD1 (5 bases). The V gene's germline CDR1 is SGHAT and CDR2 FQNNGV. V lost 5 bases to trimming and J lost 4 bases, with 21 bases between them. This CDR3 spans 17 amino acids. The CDR3 protein is CASSQTGRGVSNQPQHF. The CDR3, as DNA: TGTGCCAGCAGCCAAACCGGGCGGGGGGTGAGTAATCAGCCCCAGCATTTT.

This sequence joins TRBV10-3 and TRBJ2-5; TRBD1 or TRBD2 may be the D gene (5 bases each). There are 12 residues in the CDR3. CDR1 is ENHRY, CDR2 SYGVKD, per germline. Trimming took off 10 bases at V and 5 bases at J, with 14 bases between the two ends. CDR3 nucleotide sequence: TGTGCCACCGGCCCGGGGCTGGAGACCCAGTACTTC. It codes for CATGPGLETQYF.

Written as DNA, the CDR3 is TGCAGTGCTAGAGGGATCCGGCGAAGCCTCCAAGAGACCCAGTACTTC. Amino acid sequence: CSARGIRRSLQETQYF. This chain uses TRBV20-1 with TRBJ2-5, with D uncertain. Per germline, CDR1 DFQATT and CDR2 SNEGSKA (reference sequence). The V gene lost 1 base and the J gene lost 1 base, with 16 bases spanning the gap. This CDR3 comprises 16 residues.

This chain joins TRBV6-1 and TRBJ2-5; the match to TRBD2 covers 8 bases. V trimming: 8 bases; J trimming: 1 base; junction bases outside the gene matches: 3. Germline assignment: CDR1 MNHNS and CDR2 SASEGT. The CDR3 runs 13 residues. CDR3 sequence: CASRGGGQETQYF. The DNA for the CDR3 is TGTGCCAGCCGGGGGGGGGGCCAAGAGACCCAGTACTTC.

V and J are TRBV15 and TRBJ1-5; D is unclear. The germline gives CDR1 LNHNV, CDR2 YYDKDF (reference sequence). The CDR3 sequence is 15 residues long. Trimming took 0 bases from V and 3 from J, leaving 9 bases between them. CDR3 in amino acids: CATSREITLNQPQHF. The CDR3 region has the DNA TGTGCCACCAGCAGAGAAATAACCCTCAATCAGCCCCAGCATTTT.

The chain combines TRBV7-2 with TRBJ1-2; no definite D call. Germline V gives CDR1 SGHTA, CDR2 FQGNSA. V lost 5 bases and J lost 7, with 11 bases in between. This CDR3 contains 12 residues. The CDR3 DNA sequence: TGTGCCAGCAGCCTAGGGTTTGGTGGCTACACCTTC. Translated, it gives CASSLGFGGYTF.

V gene TRBV20-1 combines with J gene TRBJ2-5; 8 bases match TRBD1. This CDR3 has 14 amino acids. Germline assignment: CDR1 DFQATT and CDR2 SNEGSKA (reference sequence). The V and J ends lost 6 bases and 5 bases, in that order; junction bases with no gene match: 11. CDR3 loop: CSAKRQGIWETQYF. Here the CDR3 DNA reads TGCAGTGCGAAGCGACAGGGGATCTGGGAGACCCAGTACTTC.

V is TRBV20-1 and J is TRBJ1-3; no reliable D call. The CDR3 sequence is 12 residues long. Between the trimmed V and J ends, which lost 7 bases and 4 bases, there was a span of 11 bases. Looked up from germline, CDR1 is DFQATT and CDR2 is SNEGSKA (reference sequence). The CDR3 here is CSVPGRGNTIYF. In DNA, the CDR3 is TGCAGTGTCCCAGGTCGGGGAAACACCATATATTTT.

The rearrangement joins TRBV7-8 to TRBJ2-2; the D gene is possibly TRBD1 (5 bases). The CDR3 length is 13 residues. From germline, CDR1 is SGHVS and CDR2 FQNEAQ. Between the trimmed V and J ends, which lost 3 bases and 6 bases, there was a span of 8 bases. DNA of the CDR3: TGTGCCAGCAGCTTCGCAGGGTCCGGGGAGCTGTTTTTT. Translating it yields CASSFAGSGELFF.

A few counts support this clonotype. The V gene is TRBV28, the J gene TRBJ1-6; D gene ambiguous. Germline assignment: CDR1 MDHEN and CDR2 SYDVKM. This CDR3 spans 14 amino acids. Between the trimmed V and J ends, which lost 7 bases and 13 bases, there was a span of 20 bases. CDR3: CASTLEGFSSPLHF. The CDR3 nucleotides are TGTGCCAGCACACTGGAGGGTTTCTCATCGCCCCTCCACTTT. Based on the CDR3 plus reference TRBV28 and TRBJ1-6, the full variable domain is DVKVTQSSRYLVKRTGEKVFLECVQDMDHENMFWYRQDPGLGLRLIYFSYDVKMKEKGDIPEGYSVSREKKERFSLILESASTNQTSMYLCASTLEGFSSPLHFGNGTRLTVT.

This sequence joins TRBV19 and TRBJ1-1, with D unresolved. Germline assignment: CDR1 LNHDA and CDR2 SQIVND (reference sequence). Trimming took off 3 bases at V and 1 base at J, with 12 bases between the two ends. The CDR3 covers 15 residues. CDR3 coding DNA: TGTGCCAGTAGTATGGGTAGTCGGTCGAACACTGAAGCTTTCTTT. It specifies CASSMGSRSNTEAFF.

The rearrangement links TRBV6-1 to TRBJ1-5; no definite D call. In germline, CDR1 is MNHNS, CDR2 SASEGT. This CDR3 has 14 amino acids. Trimming removed 6 bases at V and 4 bases at J, with 13 bases between. The CDR3 DNA follows: TGTGCCAGCAGCCGACGAAGGTCAAATCAGCCCCAGCATTTT. It codes for CASSRRRSNQPQHF.

The V call is TRBV20-1, the J call TRBJ2-1, with D unresolved. The CDR3 has 14 residues. V was trimmed by 5 bases and J by 4 bases, leaving 15 bases between them. The germline gives CDR1 DFQATT, CDR2 SNEGSKA (reference sequence). CDR3 DNA sequence: TGCAGTGCTGCCAAACTATCCTTATACAATGAGCAGTTCTTC. Translated, it gives CSAAKLSLYNEQFF.

Only a few counts were recorded for this clonotype. V gene TRBV7-9 combines with J gene TRBJ1-1, with unresolved D. The CDR3 is 13 amino acids. V shed 5 bases and J shed 1 base, with 8 bases lying between them. CDR1 SEHNR and CDR2 FQNEAQ come from the germline V gene (reference sequence). For the CDR3, the DNA is TGTGCCAGCAGCGGCAGAGGGAACACTGAAGCTTTCTTT. Translation: CASSGRGNTEAFF.